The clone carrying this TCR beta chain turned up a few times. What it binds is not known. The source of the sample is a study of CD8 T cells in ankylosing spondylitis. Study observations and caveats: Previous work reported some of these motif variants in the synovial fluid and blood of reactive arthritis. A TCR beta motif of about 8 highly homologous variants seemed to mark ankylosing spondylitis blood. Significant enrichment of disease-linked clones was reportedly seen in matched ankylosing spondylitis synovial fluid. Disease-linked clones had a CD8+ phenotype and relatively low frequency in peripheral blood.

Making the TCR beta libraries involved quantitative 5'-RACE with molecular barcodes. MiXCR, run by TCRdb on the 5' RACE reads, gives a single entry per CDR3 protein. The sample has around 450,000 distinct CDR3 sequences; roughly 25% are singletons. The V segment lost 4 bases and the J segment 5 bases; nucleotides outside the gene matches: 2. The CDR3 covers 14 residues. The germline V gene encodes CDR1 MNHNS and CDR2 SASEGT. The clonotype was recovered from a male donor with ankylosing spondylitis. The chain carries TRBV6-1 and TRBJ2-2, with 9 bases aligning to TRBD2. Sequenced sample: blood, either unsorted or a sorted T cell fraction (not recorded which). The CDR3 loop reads CASSALAGTGELFF. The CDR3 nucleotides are TGTGCCAGCAGTGCGCTAGCGGGGACCGGGGAGCTGTTTTTT.